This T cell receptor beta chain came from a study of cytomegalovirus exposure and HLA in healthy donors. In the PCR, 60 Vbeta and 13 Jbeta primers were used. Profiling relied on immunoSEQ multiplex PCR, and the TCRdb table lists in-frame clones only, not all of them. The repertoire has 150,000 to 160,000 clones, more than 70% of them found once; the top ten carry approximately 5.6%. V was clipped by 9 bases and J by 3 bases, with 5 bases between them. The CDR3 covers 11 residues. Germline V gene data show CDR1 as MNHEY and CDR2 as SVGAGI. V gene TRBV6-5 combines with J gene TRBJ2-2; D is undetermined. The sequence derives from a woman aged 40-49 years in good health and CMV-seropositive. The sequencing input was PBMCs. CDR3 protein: CASRDTGELFF. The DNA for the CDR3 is TGTGCCAGTCGAGACACCGGGGAGCTGTTTTTT.